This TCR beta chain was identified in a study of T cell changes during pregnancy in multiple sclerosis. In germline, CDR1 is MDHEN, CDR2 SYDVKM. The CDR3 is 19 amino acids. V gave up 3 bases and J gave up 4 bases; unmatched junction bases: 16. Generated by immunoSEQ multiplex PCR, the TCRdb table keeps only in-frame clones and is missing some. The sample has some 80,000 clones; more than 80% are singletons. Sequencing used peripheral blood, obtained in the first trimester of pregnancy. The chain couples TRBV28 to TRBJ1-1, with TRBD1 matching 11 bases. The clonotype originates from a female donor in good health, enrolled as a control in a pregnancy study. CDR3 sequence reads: CASSFWLSWTGGPTTEAFF. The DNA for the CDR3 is TGTGCCAGCAGTTTTTGGCTTTCTTGGACAGGGGGCCCCACCACTGAAGCTTTCTTT.